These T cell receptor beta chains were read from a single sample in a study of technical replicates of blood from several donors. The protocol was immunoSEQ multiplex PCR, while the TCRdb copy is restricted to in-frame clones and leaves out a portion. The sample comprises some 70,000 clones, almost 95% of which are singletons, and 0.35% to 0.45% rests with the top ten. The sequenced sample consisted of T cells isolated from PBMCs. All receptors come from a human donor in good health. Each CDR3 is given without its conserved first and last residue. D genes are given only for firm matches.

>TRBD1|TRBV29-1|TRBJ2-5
SVGWTGEKETQY
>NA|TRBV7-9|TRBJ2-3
ASSPDKNTDTQY
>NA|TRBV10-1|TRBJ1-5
ASRRGEPQH
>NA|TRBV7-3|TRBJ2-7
ASSLYDAPAYEQY
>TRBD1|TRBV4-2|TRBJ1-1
ASRSGTGVVEAF
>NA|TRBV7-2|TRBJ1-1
ASSLGRAEAF
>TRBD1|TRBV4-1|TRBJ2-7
ASSRGQGGGYEQY
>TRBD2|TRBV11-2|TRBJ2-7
ASSLAPSGSYEQY
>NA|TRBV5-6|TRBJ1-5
ASSLSQGSRIQPQH
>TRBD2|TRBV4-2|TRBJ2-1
ASSPAIAGGLYNEQF
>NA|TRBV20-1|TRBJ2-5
SARIAETQY
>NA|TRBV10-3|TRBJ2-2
AISESPENTGELF
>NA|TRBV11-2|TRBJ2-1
ASSPGTYNEQF
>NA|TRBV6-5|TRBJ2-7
ASSRGLDEQY
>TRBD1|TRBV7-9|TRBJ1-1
ASSSELTGGTEAF
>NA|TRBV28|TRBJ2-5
ASRRDDSVIRETQY
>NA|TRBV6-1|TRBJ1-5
ASSEWAFYSNQPQH
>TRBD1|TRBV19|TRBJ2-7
ASSSSDRVEGEQY
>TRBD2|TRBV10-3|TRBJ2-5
ATSGASGVQETQY
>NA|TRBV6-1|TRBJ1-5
ASSEQGGSNQPQH
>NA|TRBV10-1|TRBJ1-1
ASSESGITEAF
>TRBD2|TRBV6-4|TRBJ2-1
ASSSGLAGNSYEQF
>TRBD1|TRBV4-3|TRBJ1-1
ASSPGQGFTEAF
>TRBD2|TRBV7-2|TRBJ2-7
ASRYSTSLPSYEQY
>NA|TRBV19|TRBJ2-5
ASSPSSDQETQY
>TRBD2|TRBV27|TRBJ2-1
ASSFVGEGRDNEQF
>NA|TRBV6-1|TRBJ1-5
ASSEAAQGDQPQH
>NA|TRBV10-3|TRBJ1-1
AISEPVGPEAF
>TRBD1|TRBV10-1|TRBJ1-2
ASSETTGGNGYT
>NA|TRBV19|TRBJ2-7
ASSPSGSYEQY
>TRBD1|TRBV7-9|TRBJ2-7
ASSGTGAYEQY
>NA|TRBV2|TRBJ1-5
ASRGGLTSNQPQH
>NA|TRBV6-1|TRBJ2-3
ASSPTRLSTDTQY
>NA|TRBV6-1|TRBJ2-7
ASSARDFSYEQY
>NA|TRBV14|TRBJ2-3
ASGGFPQY
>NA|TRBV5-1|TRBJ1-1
ASSRGGQLNTEAF
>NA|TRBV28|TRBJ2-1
ASSRPAVGGRYEQF
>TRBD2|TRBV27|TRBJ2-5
ASSPPGTKGETQY
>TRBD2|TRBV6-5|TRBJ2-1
ASSLAGIKYNEQF
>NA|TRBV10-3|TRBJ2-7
AISWRESAYEQY